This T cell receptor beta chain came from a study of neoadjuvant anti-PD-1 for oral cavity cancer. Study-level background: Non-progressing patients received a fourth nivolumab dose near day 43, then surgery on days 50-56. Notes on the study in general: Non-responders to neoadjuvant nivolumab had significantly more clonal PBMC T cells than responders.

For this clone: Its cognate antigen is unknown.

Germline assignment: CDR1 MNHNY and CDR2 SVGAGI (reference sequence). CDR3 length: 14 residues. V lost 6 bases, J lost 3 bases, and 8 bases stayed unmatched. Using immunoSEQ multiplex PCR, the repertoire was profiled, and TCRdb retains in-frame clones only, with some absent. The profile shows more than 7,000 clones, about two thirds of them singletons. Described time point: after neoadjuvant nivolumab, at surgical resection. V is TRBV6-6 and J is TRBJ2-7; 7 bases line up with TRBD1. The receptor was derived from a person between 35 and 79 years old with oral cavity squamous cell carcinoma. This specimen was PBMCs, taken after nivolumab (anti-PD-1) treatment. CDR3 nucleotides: TGTGCCAGCAGACGACCGGGACAGTTCTACGAGCAGTACTTC. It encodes CASRRPGQFYEQYF.